The 25 T cell receptor beta chains reported below all come from one sample, sequenced in a study of control samples from healthy donors and cancer patients. Clones were sequenced by immunoSEQ multiplex PCR, and TCRdb holds only the in-frame ones, with some missing. The sample lists approximately 30,000 clones, around nine tenths occurring once. Sequencing was carried out using PBMCs. Every receptor here comes from a woman between 40 and 50 years old with lung cancer.

This rearrangement joins TRBV10-3 to TRBJ2-1; 7 nucleotides align to TRBD2. Germline V gene lookup returns CDR1 ENHRY and CDR2 SYGVKD. The CDR3 has 15 residues. Unmatched junction bases numbered 7, after V lost 8 bases and J lost 0 bases. The CDR3, as DNA: TGTGCCATCCTCCCTAGCGGAGCCTCCTACAATGAGCAGTTCTTC. As protein: CAILPSGASYNEQFF.

V is TRBV11-3 and J is TRBJ1-1; TRBD1 agrees at 10 bases. V lost 7 bases to trimming and J lost 0 bases; unmatched junction nucleotides: 5. Germline-derived CDR1 and CDR2 are SGHNT and YENEEA. The CDR3 is 15 amino acids. CDR3 nucleotides: TGTGCCAGCACCGGACAGGGGGGAATGAACACTGAAGCTTTCTTT. This sequence encodes CASTGQGGMNTEAFF. The variable domain in full, with the rest retrieved from reference TRBV11-3 and TRBJ1-1, is EAGVVQSPRYKIIEKKQPVAFWCNPISGHNTLYWYLQNLGQGPELLIRYENEEAVDDSQLPKDRFSAERLKGVDSTLKIQPAELGDSAVYLCASTGQGGMNTEAFFGQGTRLTVV.

This chain uses TRBV12-3 or TRBV12-4 with TRBJ1-3; D uncertain. The CDR3 consists of 13 residues. The V gene lost 2 bases and the J gene lost 6 bases, with 8 bases spanning the gap. The CDR3 bases are TGTGCCAGCAGTTTAACGTCCCCAAACACCATATATTTT. It specifies CASSLTSPNTIYF.

The V gene is TRBV6-1, the J gene TRBJ2-3, with TRBD2 matching over 7 bases. This CDR3 is built from 15 residues. Germline loops: CDR1 MNHNS, CDR2 SASEGT. With 4 bases clipped from V and 0 bases from J, the junction kept 4 bases outside the gene matches. The chain's CDR3 is CASSVAGQSTDTQYF. The CDR3 DNA follows: TGTGCCAGCAGTGTAGCGGGTCAAAGCACAGATACGCAGTATTTT.

V and J are TRBV4-1 and TRBJ1-3; perhaps TRBD1 as D (6 bases). Trimming pared 6 bases from V and 4 bases from J, leaving 16 bases between. The CDR3 sequence is 15 residues long. Germline V lookup: CDR1 MGHRA, CDR2 YSYEKL. CDR3 sequence: CASSPRGVRGNTIYF. In nucleotides, the CDR3 is TGCGCCAGCAGTCCTAGGGGGGTACGAGGAAACACCATATATTTT.

The chain couples TRBV30 to TRBJ2-7; 7 bases align to TRBD1. After removal of 1 base from V and 2 bases from J, the junction contained 5 bases not matched to a gene. This CDR3 contains 14 residues. Germline CDR1 reads GTSNPN; CDR2 reads SVGIG (reference sequence). The CDR3 coding sequence is TGTGCCTGGAGTGAAGGGGGCATAACCTACGAGCAGTACTTC. Amino acids: CAWSEGGITYEQYF.

This clone turned up a few times. The chain has TRBV28 and TRBJ2-6; 11 nucleotides align to TRBD1. CDR1 and CDR2 from the germline V gene are MDHEN and SYDVKM. V was pared by 4 bases and J by 3 bases, with 5 bases of the junction left unmatched. This CDR3 is built from 17 residues. The CDR3 DNA is TGTGCCAGCAGTTCTGGACAGGGGGCAGGTGGGGCCAACGTCCTGACTTTC. Translation: CASSSGQGAGGANVLTF. Full variable domain (missing parts from reference TRBV28 and TRBJ2-6): DVKVTQSSRYLVKRTGEKVFLECVQDMDHENMFWYRQDPGLGLRLIYFSYDVKMKEKGDIPEGYSVSREKKERFSLILESASTNQTSMYLCASSSGQGAGGANVLTFGAGSRLTVL.

The chain links TRBV30 to TRBJ2-2; 8 bases agree with TRBD2. The germline gives CDR1 GTSNPN, CDR2 SVGIG (reference sequence). The V gene end was trimmed by 4 bases and the J gene end by 3 bases; junction bases not matched to a gene: 7. CDR3 length: 15 amino acids. CDR3 in amino acids: CAWIYGGADTGELFF. For the CDR3, the DNA is TGTGCCTGGATTTACGGGGGGGCCGACACCGGGGAGCTGTTTTTT.

This clone appeared once. The V and J genes are TRBV30 and TRBJ1-1; D gene uncertain. The CDR3 consists of 13 residues. V shed 5 bases and J shed 3 bases, with 13 bases lying between them. Germline CDR1 reads GTSNPN; CDR2 reads SVGIG (reference sequence). CDR3 sequence reads: CAWSREEDTEAFF. CDR3 sequence (DNA): TGTGCCTGGTCAAGGGAGGAGGACACTGAAGCTTTCTTT.

This clone turned up a few times. The chain joins TRBV27 to TRBJ2-2; 7 nucleotides line up with TRBD1. The trim removed 5 bases at V and 3 bases at J, leaving 9 bases unmatched. The CDR3 has 16 amino acids. CDR1 is MNHEY and CDR2 is SMNVEV in the germline V gene (reference sequence). For the CDR3, the DNA is TGTGCCAGCAGTACAGGAAGGACAGGTCACACCGGGGAGCTGTTTTTT. This encodes CASSTGRTGHTGELFF.

The rearrangement uses TRBV5-1 and TRBJ1-5; 9 bases line up with TRBD1. J gave up 6 bases and V 4 bases, and 5 bases lay outside the gene matches. CDR1 is SGHRS, CDR2 YFSETQ, per germline. The CDR3 has 14 residues. DNA of the CDR3: TGCGCCAGCAGCACAGGGGGCAACGGTCAGCCCCAGCATTTT. The encoded protein is CASSTGGNGQPQHF.

The rearrangement joins TRBV3-1 (or the pseudogene TRBV3-2) to TRBJ2-5; 7 positions match TRBD2. The CDR3 covers 16 residues. V was pared by 0 bases and J by 5 bases, with 9 bases of the junction left unmatched. Germline CDR1 reads LGHDT; CDR2 reads YNNKEL (reference sequence). The CDR3 sequence is CASSQDLGQGGETQYF. The CDR3 nucleotides are TGTGCCAGCAGCCAAGATCTCGGGCAGGGAGGGGAGACCCAGTACTTC.

This clone was detected only once. The V call is TRBV7-2, the J call TRBJ2-7, with unresolved D. This CDR3 spans 13 amino acids. V lost 1 base and J lost 3, with 7 bases in between. The germline CDR1 and CDR2 sequences are SGHTA and FQGNSA. In DNA, the CDR3 is TGTGCCAGCAGCTTAGGCCCCTACTACGAGCAGTACTTC. It translates to CASSLGPYYEQYF.

The chain couples TRBV7-3 to TRBJ2-3, with D perhaps given as TRBD1 or TRBD2 (7 bases each). The germline V and J ends were trimmed by 5 bases and 2 bases, with 17 bases remaining between them. There are 16 residues in the CDR3. Germline-derived CDR1 and CDR2 are SGHTA and FQGTGA. CDR3 sequence reads: CASSPQGGLATDTQYF. In DNA form, the CDR3 reads TGTGCCAGCAGCCCCCAGGGGGGGCTCGCCACAGATACGCAGTATTTT.

The rearrangement links TRBV7-9 to TRBJ2-2; the D call may be TRBD1 or TRBD2 (5 bases each). The CDR3 loop spans 15 amino acids. V dropped 1 base and J dropped 3 bases, with 9 bases sitting between them. Germline values: CDR1 SEHNR, CDR2 FQNEAQ (reference sequence). The CDR3 loop is CASSLGGAHTGELFF. The CDR3 DNA is TGTGCCAGCAGCTTAGGAGGGGCCCACACCGGGGAGCTGTTTTTT.

The J gene is TRBJ2-7, the V gene TRBV21-1. TRBV21-1 is noted as a pseudogene. This CDR3 comprises 11 residues. CDR3 DNA: TGTGCCAGCAGCAATAAGTACGAGCAGTACTTC. This encodes CASSNKYEQYF.

This chain joins TRBV10-3 and TRBJ1-3; no definite D call. The CDR3 covers 17 residues. Trimming pared 6 bases from V and 0 bases from J, leaving 18 bases between. In germline, CDR1 is ENHRY, CDR2 SYGVKD. The CDR3 DNA reads as TGTGCCATCAGCCCCGGGCCTCAAACGGGCTCTGGAAACACCATATATTTT. It translates to CAISPGPQTGSGNTIYF.

The chain combines TRBV7-3 with TRBJ1-1; 8 nucleotides match TRBD1. The CDR3 has 14 residues. In germline, CDR1 is SGHTA, CDR2 FQGTGA. After removal of 4 bases from V and 6 bases from J, the junction contained 7 bases not matched to a gene. CDR3 DNA sequence: TGTGCCAGCAGCTACAGGGGGTTAGCTTCTGAAGCTTTCTTT. As protein: CASSYRGLASEAFF.

The gene calls are TRBV7-2 and TRBJ1-1; unclear D gene. The germline CDR1 and CDR2 sequences are SGHTA and FQGNSA. The CDR3 sequence is 14 residues long. The V and J ends lost 4 bases and 2 bases respectively, with 11 bases between them. DNA for the CDR3: TGTGCCAGCAGCTCCATGGCACAAAACACTGAAGCTTTCTTT. Its translation is CASSSMAQNTEAFF.

The chain recombines TRBV14 with TRBJ2-7, with TRBD1 matching 7 bases. Losses at the gene ends were 4 bases for V and 1 base for J; bases not matched to a gene: 4. Germline V lookup: CDR1 SGHDN, CDR2 FVKESK. The CDR3 has 14 residues. In DNA form, the CDR3 reads TGTGCCAGCAGCCCCGGGACAGTTTCCTACGAGCAGTACTTC. The encoded protein is CASSPGTVSYEQYF.

The chain employs TRBV30 and TRBJ1-2, with 7 bases fitting TRBD1. This CDR3 comprises 14 residues. CDR1 is GTSNPN, CDR2 SVGIG, per germline (reference sequence). Trimming cost V 5 bases and J 2 bases; bases outside gene matches: 8. The CDR3 loop is CAWWMGQRNYGYTF. The CDR3 bases are TGTGCCTGGTGGATGGGACAGCGAAACTATGGCTACACCTTC.

The chain couples TRBV6-2 or TRBV6-3 to TRBJ2-1, with D maybe TRBD1 (5 bases). V lost 4 bases and J lost 6, with 13 bases in between. Per germline, CDR1 MNHEY and CDR2 SVGEGT. This CDR3 contains 14 residues. The CDR3 DNA follows: TGTGCCAGCAGTTTCCGAGGCAGGGTCAATGAGCAGTTCTTC. It specifies CASSFRGRVNEQFF.

Regarding this clone: One end of the junction does not line up with germline, which may come from a read error. V usage is TRBV30 and J usage is TRBJ1-5; D might be TRBD1 (6 bases). There are 13 residues in the CDR3. Germline lookup yields CDR1 GTSNPN and CDR2 SVGIG (reference sequence). The CDR3 sequence is CAWSAGGAQRQHF. For the CDR3, the DNA is TGTGCCTGGAGTGCGGGGGGGGCCCAGCGCCAGCATTTT.

The chain couples TRBV7-9 to TRBJ1-2, with 7 bases aligning to TRBD1. CDR1 is SEHNR, CDR2 FQNEAQ, per germline (reference sequence). Trimming removed 5 bases from V and 6 bases from J; junction bases left unmatched: 12. This CDR3 region has 15 residues. In DNA form, the CDR3 reads TGTGCCAGCAGCGCAATTAGGACAGGTCTGAATGGCTACACCTTC. It specifies CASSAIRTGLNGYTF.

V usage is TRBV7-2 and J usage is TRBJ2-5; TRBD1 aligns across 10 bases. J gave up 4 bases and V 5 bases, and 10 bases lay outside the gene matches. The V gene's germline CDR1 is SGHTA and CDR2 FQGNSA. This CDR3 is built from 16 residues. CDR3 in amino acids: CASSPQGQGKGETQYF. In DNA, the CDR3 is TGTGCCAGCAGCCCCCAGGGACAGGGGAAGGGAGAGACCCAGTACTTC.